The 12 T cell receptor beta chains given below trace back to one sample, sequenced in a study of blood T cells in healthy people across ages (dated by TCRdb to between 2014 and 2017). Library prep was done by 5' RACE. The listed sequencing device is Illumina HiSeq 2500. A second PCR of roughly 7 to 11 cycles was performed with a sample-barcoded 5' primer and a J-beta primer mix. The raw public reads went through TCRdb reprocessing: fastp at Q25, MiXCR clone calling, in-frame beta chains kept. Every distinct CDR3 protein forms one entry, paired with its most common genes and DNA. The sample table holds about 1,600,000 distinct CDR3 sequences, of which roughly 45% were seen once. The ten largest clones capture approximately 7.9% of the sample. Sequenced sample: blood. The source of these receptors is a woman aged 18-29 years in good health.

This clonotype was observed a handful of times. The chain recombines TRBV12-3 or TRBV12-4 with TRBJ1-1; the D gene is possibly TRBD1 (5 bases). CDR3 length equals 14 residues. V lost 3 bases and J 2 bases, leaving 10 bases between the germline ends. The CDR3 bases are TGTGCCAGCAGTTTTTTCGGGGGTAACACTGAAGCTTTCTTT. It encodes CASSFFGGNTEAFF.

There are many counts of this clonotype. V and J are TRBV12-3 or TRBV12-4 and TRBJ2-7; 10 bases align to TRBD2. The CDR3 is made up of 17 amino acids. V lost 3 bases to trimming and J lost 1 base; unmatched junction nucleotides: 9. CDR3 in DNA: TGTGCCAGCAGTTTGGGCCCTAGCGGGAGAGTTTCCTACGAGCAGTACTTC. Encoded protein: CASSLGPSGRVSYEQYF.

The chain has TRBV30 and TRBJ1-2; D not resolved. Trimming pared 3 bases from V and 2 bases from J, leaving 7 bases between. Germline V gives CDR1 GTSNPN, CDR2 SVGIG (reference sequence). The CDR3 runs to 12 residues. CDR3 residues: CAWRPLNYGYTF. The CDR3 coding sequence is TGTGCCTGGAGACCCTTAAACTATGGCTACACCTTC.

The V gene is TRBV5-1, the J gene TRBJ2-1, with D perhaps TRBD2 (5 bases). TRBJ2-7 matches the DNA end more closely, so the J call is doubtful. The CDR3 sequence is 14 residues long. Germline CDR1 SGHRS, CDR2 YFSETQ. Here the CDR3 reads CASSLLLDDNEQYF. CDR3 DNA: TGCGCCAGCAGCTTGTTACTAGATGACAATGAGCAGTACTTC.

This clonotype was seen just once. An end of the junction differs from the germline gene, which may be a read error. J is TRBJ2-5 and V is TRBV28; D possibly uses TRBD1 or TRBD2 (5 bases each). The J call is doubtful: the DNA matches TRBJ2-7 better. In germline, CDR1 is MDHEN, CDR2 SYDVKM. This CDR3 is 14 amino acids long. CDR3 amino acids: CASSLSGPSDEQYF. Here the CDR3 DNA reads TGTGCCAGCAGTTTATCGGGACCCTCCGACGAGCAGTACTTC.

A note on this clonotype: The junction departs from the called germline gene at one end, perhaps through a read error. This sequence joins TRBV20-1 and TRBJ2-7, with a tentative D call TRBD1 (5 bases). Germline V lookup: CDR1 DFQATT, CDR2 SNEGSKA (reference sequence). CDR3 length: 14 residues. The CDR3 sequence is CNARDQDTSYEQYF. The CDR3 nucleotides are TGCAATGCTAGAGATCAGGACACTTCCTACGAGCAGTACTTC.

This clonotype was counted between two and nine times. This rearrangement joins TRBV12-3 or TRBV12-4 to TRBJ1-5; 7 positions agree with TRBD1. Trimming removed 3 bases from V and 1 base from J; junction bases left unmatched: 6. The CDR3 is 16 residues long. The CDR3 here is CASSLTGTWSNQPQHF. The CDR3 DNA follows: TGTGCCAGCAGTTTGACAGGGACGTGGAGCAATCAGCCCCAGCATTTT.

This clonotype was observed a few times. The chain recombines TRBV20-1 with TRBJ2-7, with TRBD1 matching over 9 bases. Germline CDR1 reads DFQATT; CDR2 reads SNEGSKA (reference sequence). With V trimmed by 5 bases and J by 0 bases, 14 bases remained unmatched. The length of the CDR3 is 17 residues. CDR3 in amino acids: CSAPRGAGQGLSYEQYF. CDR3 coding DNA: TGCAGTGCTCCTCGAGGGGCGGGACAGGGACTCTCCTACGAGCAGTACTTC.

The CDR3, as DNA: TGTGCCAGCAGCTTGGTCTCATCCTCCTACAATGAGCAGTACTTC. Its protein product is CASSLVSSSYNEQYF. The gene calls are TRBV5-6 and TRBJ2-1; D is unclear. The DNA end favors TRBJ2-7, so the J call may be wrong. This CDR3 is built from 15 residues. In germline, CDR1 is SGHDT, CDR2 YYEEEE.

This clonotype appeared a few times. For the CDR3, the DNA is TGTGCCAGCAGCCCCTTAAGGGGGGAACCGTCGGCAGATACGCAGTATTTT. Encoded protein: CASSPLRGEPSADTQYF. V usage is TRBV3-1 and J usage is TRBJ2-3, with D perhaps assigned TRBD1 or TRBD2 (6 bases each). Trimming left V 4 bases short and J 4 bases short, with 21 bases between. Per the germline V gene, CDR1 is LGHDT and CDR2 is YNNKEL (reference sequence). The CDR3 is 17 residues long.

The rearrangement links TRBV4-1 to TRBJ2-7; tentatively, D is TRBD2 (6 bases). Between the trimmed V and J ends, which lost 3 bases and 7 bases, there was a span of 16 bases. The CDR3 extends over 14 amino acids. Looked up from germline, CDR1 is MGHRA and CDR2 is YSYEKL. The CDR3 is CASSQQLGRNEQYF. Written as DNA, the CDR3 is TGCGCCAGCAGCCAGCAACTAGGGAGGAATGAGCAGTACTTC.

This clonotype was counted only a few times. This sequence joins TRBV10-3 and TRBJ1-6; no firm D call. Germline values: CDR1 ENHRY, CDR2 SYGVKD. V was clipped by 4 bases and J by 7 bases, with 11 bases between them. This CDR3 is built from 14 residues. DNA for the CDR3: TGTGCCATCAGTGCTAACAGCTGGAATTCACCCCTCCACTTT. This encodes CAISANSWNSPLHF.